This record covers a single TCR beta chain. Antigen specificity is unknown. Each donor was a Caucasian adult residing in Nashville, Tennessee. Libraries were prepared by immunoSEQ multiplex PCR; TCRdb keeps only in-frame clonotypes and omits some of them. The sample records approximately 350,000 clones, about 74% being singletons. The data were taken from a study of shared clonotypes between healthy human individuals. The CDR3 extends over 12 amino acids. Germline CDR1 and CDR2: MNHNS and SASEGT. Trimming stripped 8 bases from V and 11 bases from J, with 16 bases between. Notes on the study in general: Even with large depth, rarefaction showed that sorted-subset sequencing was incomplete.

This chain links TRBV6-1 with TRBJ1-5; D might be TRBD1 (6 bases). The sequence was collected from a man under 40 in good health. The sample consisted of memory CD4+ T cells sorted from blood. Subset meaning: CD45RA-negative fraction. CDR3 DNA: TGTGCCAGCTCCAAGGGGCAGGGGTCCCAGCATTTT. Translating it yields CASSKGQGSQHF.